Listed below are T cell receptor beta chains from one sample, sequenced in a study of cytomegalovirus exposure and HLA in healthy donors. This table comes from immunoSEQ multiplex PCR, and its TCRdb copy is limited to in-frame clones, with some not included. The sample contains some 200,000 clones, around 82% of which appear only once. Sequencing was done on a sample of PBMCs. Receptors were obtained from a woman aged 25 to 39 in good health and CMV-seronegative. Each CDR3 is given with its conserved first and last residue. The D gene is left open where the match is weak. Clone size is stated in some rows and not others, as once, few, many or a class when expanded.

TGTGCCAGCAGTGTGCGGTTCTATGGCTACACCTTC,CASSVRFYGYTF,NA,TRBJ1-2,NA,TRBV6-1
TGTGCCAGCTCACCAAGCAGGGGAGCCTACGAGCAGTACTTC,CASSPSRGAYEQYF,few,TRBJ2-7,NA,TRBV18
TGTGCCATCAGTGGCGATGGGGGCGACTATAATTCACCCCTCCACTTT,CAISGDGGDYNSPLHF,NA,TRBJ1-6,NA,TRBV10-3
TGTGCCATCAGTGAGGTACTCCTTACCTACGAGCAGTACTTC,CAISEVLLTYEQYF,once,TRBJ2-7,NA,TRBV10-3
TGTGCCAGCAGCTTCGGGACTAGCGGGATAGCTGAGCAGTTCTTC,CASSFGTSGIAEQFF,NA,TRBJ2-1,TRBD2,TRBV5-6
TGTGCCTGGAGCGCAACGCGGGTTGAAGCTTTCTTT,CAWSATRVEAFF,NA,TRBJ1-1,NA,TRBV30
TGTGCCAGTCACTGGGCGGGAGATATCGGCGGTGAGCAGTTCTTC,CASHWAGDIGGEQFF,NA,TRBJ2-1,TRBD2,TRBV19
TGTGCCAGCAGTGAAAGGGGGCTAAGGAACGGCTACACCTTC,CASSERGLRNGYTF,NA,TRBJ1-2,TRBD1,TRBV6-5
TGTGCCAGCAGGGGACAGGGATCATCTAATTCACCCCTCCACTTT,CASRGQGSSNSPLHF,NA,TRBJ1-6,TRBD1,TRBV6-1
TGTGCCAGCAGCTTCTCCGATCGGGACACCGGGGAGCTGTTTTTT,CASSFSDRDTGELFF,NA,TRBJ2-2,NA,TRBV5-4
TGTGCCAGTTCTAGCGGATACACAGATACGCAGTATTTT,CASSSGYTDTQYF,once,TRBJ2-3,TRBD2,TRBV19
TGCGCCACCGGCGGGGCGGGCACCGGGGAGCTGTTTTTT,CATGGAGTGELFF,NA,TRBJ2-2,NA,TRBV5-1
TGTGCCAGCAGTTTAGTGGGCGTTGGTAATTCACCCCTCCACTTT,CASSLVGVGNSPLHF,NA,TRBJ1-6,NA,TRBV27
TGTGCCAGCAGTTACTCGGCAGGCTACGAGCAGTACTTC,CASSYSAGYEQYF,NA,TRBJ2-7,NA,TRBV6-6
TGCGCCAGCAGCCCGGGGGGGACTAGCGGGGGGTTTGTGGAGACCCAGTACTTC,CASSPGGTSGGFVETQYF,NA,TRBJ2-5,TRBD2,TRBV4-1
TGTGCCAGCCTTATTCGCTCCTACAATGAGCAGTTCTTC,CASLIRSYNEQFF,few,TRBJ2-1,NA,TRBV2